These 28 T cell receptor beta chains were all obtained from the same sample, sequenced in a study of vaccination and CD4 T cells after COVID-19. The assay that was used to sequence DNA from cultured CD4+ T cells was the Oncomine TCR Beta short-read assay. Each CDR3 protein gets one entry after TCRdb re-called the PCR reads with MiXCR. The sample has 3,500 to 4,500 distinct CDR3 sequences; approximately 23% are singletons. The treatment is: roughly ten-day PBMC culture with coronavirus spike peptide pools or control peptides (ViraFEST assay). No antigen is known for these receptors. Specimen: CD4+ T cells from blood, cultured in vitro, collected after SARS-CoV-2 vaccination. The receptor set was obtained from a human donor who had recovered from COVID-19.

The chain joins TRBV5-4 to TRBJ1-2, with D perhaps matching TRBD1 (6 bases). Looked up from germline, CDR1 is SGHNT and CDR2 is YYREEE (reference sequence). CDR3 size: 15 residues. Trimming cost V 3 bases and J 8 bases, with 20 bases left between them. The CDR3 region is CASSSGRQGKRGYTF. The DNA of the CDR3 is TGTGCCAGCAGCTCCGGGCGGCAGGGGAAGCGGGGCTACACCTTC.

On this clonotype: It may be a read error: a sequence one base away is much more abundant. The rearrangement links TRBV7-9 to TRBJ1-2; 7 bases are shared with TRBD1. Trimming removed 2 bases from V and 4 bases from J; junction bases left unmatched: 7. This CDR3 has 15 amino acids. CDR1 and CDR2 (germline): SEHNR, FQNEAQ (reference sequence). The CDR3 protein is CASSLNRGDSYGYTF. In DNA, the CDR3 is TGTGCCAGCAGCTTAAACCGTGGGGACAGCTATGGCTACACCTTC.

In this sample, this clonotype is medium-sized. The chain employs TRBV15 and TRBJ1-2; 8 bases match TRBD1. Germline V gene data show CDR1 as LNHNV and CDR2 as YYDKDF (reference sequence). The CDR3 is 13 amino acids. Losses at the gene ends were 5 bases for V and 7 bases for J; bases not matched to a gene: 6. The CDR3 sequence is CATSSRTGTGYTF. The CDR3 nucleotides are TGTGCCACCAGCTCCCGGACAGGGACTGGCTACACCTTC.

V gene TRBV2 combines with J gene TRBJ2-3; D uncertain. This CDR3 is 14 amino acids long. Germline CDR1 is SNHLY and CDR2 is FYNNEI. V shed 4 bases and J shed 6 bases, with 14 bases lying between them. The CDR3 reads CASSGPLSSDTQYF. The CDR3 DNA is TGTGCCAGCAGTGGGCCTCTAAGCTCGGATACGCAGTATTTT. The full variable domain, with the rest looked up from reference TRBV2 and TRBJ2-3, is EPEVTQTPSHQVTQMGQEVILRCVPISNHLYFYWYRQILGQKVEFLVSFYNNEISEKSEIFDDQFSVERPDGSNFTLKIRSTKLEDSAMYFCASSGPLSSDTQYFGPGTRLTVL.

This clonotype turned up a few times. The V gene is TRBV6-2 or TRBV6-3, the J gene TRBJ2-3; 7 nucleotides align to TRBD1. V dropped 6 bases and J dropped 1; count of bases not matched to a gene: 4. CDR3 size: 14 residues. Per the germline V gene, CDR1 is MNHEY and CDR2 is SVGEGT. The chain's CDR3 is CASRTDRGTDTQYF. The CDR3 DNA reads TGTGCCAGCAGAACCGACAGGGGCACAGATACGCAGTATTTT.

This clonotype was detected only a few times. The chain is built from TRBV27 and TRBJ2-7, with 9 bases that match TRBD1. From germline, CDR1 is MNHEY and CDR2 SMNVEV (reference sequence). J gave up 2 bases and V 10 bases, and 12 bases lay outside the gene matches. The CDR3 runs 15 residues. CDR3 amino acids: CATLKGGTGPYEQYF. CDR3 DNA sequence: TGTGCCACCTTAAAAGGAGGGACAGGGCCCTACGAGCAGTACTTC.

The chain links TRBV20-1 to TRBJ2-2; D is perhaps TRBD1 or TRBD2 (6 bases each). Germline V CDR1 and CDR2: DFQATT, SNEGSKA (reference sequence). The CDR3 covers 15 residues. V lost 4 bases to trimming and J lost 2 bases, with 14 bases between them. CDR3 DNA sequence: TGCAGTGCTATGGGGGGCCGAACCAACACCGGGGAGCTGTTTTTT. Translated, it gives CSAMGGRTNTGELFF.

This clonotype counts as medium-sized (0.01 to 0.1%). This chain links TRBV20-1 with TRBJ1-6; possibly TRBD1 for D (5 bases). CDR1 and CDR2 (germline): DFQATT, SNEGSKA (reference sequence). The CDR3 spans 14 residues. Trimming removed 7 bases from V and 8 bases from J, with 18 bases in between. The CDR3 region is CSVSMGLNYSPLHF. In nucleotides, the CDR3 is TGCAGTGTTTCGATGGGGCTAAACTATTCACCCCTCCACTTT.

Judged by abundance, this clonotype is medium-sized. The chain combines TRBV6-1 with TRBJ1-6; tentatively, D is TRBD1 (5 bases). The CDR3 contains 11 residues. Germline CDR1 reads MNHNS; CDR2 reads SASEGT. V gave up 6 bases and J gave up 9 bases, with 6 bases separating them. CDR3 DNA sequence: TGTGCCAGCAGCGGGGGTTCACCCCTCCACTTT. It translates to CASSGGSPLHF.

This clonotype was detected ten times or more. The chain uses TRBV4-2 and TRBJ2-7, with TRBD2 as a possible D gene (5 bases). The V end lost 0 bases, the J end lost 9 bases, and 15 bases lay between the germline ends. CDR1 is LGHNA, CDR2 YNFKEQ, per germline. There are 14 residues in the CDR3. This CDR3 is CASSQEDGLKGQYF. In DNA, the CDR3 is TGTGCCAGCAGCCAAGAGGACGGACTTAAAGGGCAGTACTTC.

CDR3 region: CASSQWGLDTDTQYF. CDR3 sequence (DNA): TGCGCCAGCAGCCAATGGGGGCTGGACACAGATACGCAGTATTTT. V and J are TRBV4-1 and TRBJ2-3; D may be TRBD1 (6 bases). This CDR3 spans 15 amino acids. Germline CDR1 reads MGHRA; CDR2 reads YSYEKL. V lost 2 bases and J 2 bases, leaving 11 bases between the germline ends.

By share, this clonotype ranks as medium-sized. The chain combines TRBV7-9 with TRBJ1-1; possible D gene TRBD1, 5 bases. The CDR3 sequence is 14 residues long. Germline CDR1 reads SEHNR; CDR2 reads FQNEAQ (reference sequence). Trimming removed 3 bases from V and 4 bases from J, with 12 bases in between. The CDR3 DNA follows: TGTGCCAGCAGCTTGGCGGGGGGAAGCACTGAAGCTTTCTTT. As protein: CASSLAGGSTEAFF.

This clonotype was counted a few times. This chain uses TRBV19 with TRBJ1-2, with 8 bases matching TRBD1. V was pared by 6 bases and J by 3 bases, with 3 bases of the junction left unmatched. Germline lookup yields CDR1 LNHDA and CDR2 SQIVND (reference sequence). The CDR3 consists of 13 residues. The DNA for the CDR3 is TGTGCCAGTAGGTCGACAGGGGACTATGGCTACACCTTC. Translation gives CASRSTGDYGYTF.

By share, this clonotype ranks as medium-sized. The J gene is TRBJ1-1, the V gene TRBV7-9, with a tentative D call TRBD1 (5 bases). Germline CDR1 SEHNR, CDR2 FQNEAQ (reference sequence). This CDR3 has 14 amino acids. V lost 5 bases and J lost 3, with 13 bases in between. CDR3 in DNA: TGTGCCAGCAGCCCCGATGGGGGATACACTGAAGCTTTCTTT. It specifies CASSPDGGYTEAFF. Filled out from reference TRBV7-9 and TRBJ1-1, the complete variable domain reads DTGVSQNPRHKITKRGQNVTFRCDPISEHNRLYWYRQTLGQGPEFLTYFQNEAQLEKSRLLSDRFSAERPKGSFSTLEIQRTEQGDSAMYLCASSPDGGYTEAFFGQGTRLTVV.

This clonotype was seen a few times. The chain carries TRBV10-1 and TRBJ2-1; no definite D call. V lost 2 bases, J lost 0 bases, and 8 bases lay in between. Germline V CDR1 and CDR2: WNHNN, SYGVQD (reference sequence). The CDR3 spans 15 residues. The CDR3 nucleotides are TGCGCCAGCAGTGAGATGCAACACTCCTACAATGAGCAGTTCTTC. This sequence encodes CASSEMQHSYNEQFF.

This clonotype was picked up many times. This chain uses TRBV20-1 with TRBJ2-1; D uncertain. V lost 3 bases to trimming and J lost 5 bases, with 8 bases between them. CDR1 is DFQATT, CDR2 SNEGSKA, per germline (reference sequence). The CDR3 is 12 amino acids. The DNA for the CDR3 is TGCAGTGCTAGCGGGCCCAACAATGAGCAGTTCTTC. Protein sequence: CSASGPNNEQFF.

The gene calls are TRBV11-2 and TRBJ2-1; 14 nucleotides line up with TRBD2. CDR1 and CDR2 from the germline V gene are SGHAT and FQNNGV. The CDR3 has 14 residues. V dropped 6 bases and J dropped 7; count of bases not matched to a gene: 2. CDR3 amino acids: CASRRTSGGNEQFF. CDR3 DNA: TGTGCCAGCAGACGGACTAGCGGGGGGAATGAGCAGTTCTTC.

By its share, this clonotype is medium-sized. The rearrangement uses TRBV10-3 and TRBJ2-5; no clear D. V lost 10 bases and J lost 3, with 12 bases in between. This CDR3 has 12 residues. Germline CDR1 is ENHRY and CDR2 is SYGVKD. CDR3 region: CATGEREETQYF. CDR3 in DNA: TGTGCCACCGGCGAACGGGAAGAGACCCAGTACTTC.

This clonotype was seen ten or more times. The chain joins TRBV27 to TRBJ2-5, with D perhaps TRBD1 (5 bases). The CDR3 is 15 amino acids. Germline V gene data show CDR1 as MNHEY and CDR2 as SMNVEV (reference sequence). With 4 bases removed from V and 5 bases from J, the gap between germline ends came to 17 bases. CDR3 nucleotides: TGTGCCAGCAGTTCCAACAGGTTTCTGAGGGAGACCCAGTACTTC. This gives the protein CASSSNRFLRETQYF.

Turning to this clonotype: A read error may explain this, as a much larger clone is one base away. This chain uses TRBV7-9 with TRBJ2-1, with D uncertain. This CDR3 comprises 12 residues. Germline lookup yields CDR1 SEHNR and CDR2 FQNEAQ (reference sequence). Trimming stripped 5 bases from V and 5 bases from J, with 7 bases between. Here the CDR3 DNA reads TGTGCCAGCAGCCGCCAGGACAATGAGCAGTTCTTC. Protein sequence: CASSRQDNEQFF.

This clonotype was seen a few times. The V call is TRBV10-3, the J call TRBJ2-1; a possible D gene is TRBD1 (6 bases). The germline V gene has CDR1 ENHRY and CDR2 SYGVKD. The CDR3 loop spans 15 amino acids. Trimming took 0 bases from V and 5 from J, leaving 11 bases between them. In DNA form, the CDR3 reads TGTGCCATCAGTGAGTCGAGACAGGTAAACAATGAGCAGTTCTTC. It codes for CAISESRQVNNEQFF.

Many counts were recorded for this clonotype. The rearrangement joins TRBV6-2 or TRBV6-3 to TRBJ2-5; 12 bases line up with TRBD2. The length of the CDR3 is 17 residues. J gave up 5 bases and V 5 bases, and 12 bases lay outside the gene matches. Germline CDR1 and CDR2: MNHEY and SVGEGT. The chain's CDR3 is CASSRDASGGARETQYF. In DNA, the CDR3 is TGTGCCAGCAGTCGGGATGCTAGCGGGGGGGCTAGGGAGACCCAGTACTTC.

This clonotype was seen ten or more times. The rearrangement links TRBV6-5 to TRBJ1-2; D not certain. Germline lookup yields CDR1 MNHEY and CDR2 SVGAGI. The CDR3 loop spans 10 amino acids. V was pared by 4 bases and J by 4 bases, with 1 base between. The CDR3 spells CASSFYGYTF. In DNA, the CDR3 is TGTGCCAGCAGTTTCTATGGCTACACCTTC.

The chain employs TRBV29-1 and TRBJ2-5, with D hard to call. CDR1 and CDR2 (germline): SQVTM, ANQGSEA. The CDR3 loop spans 15 amino acids. V shed 2 bases and J shed 2 bases, with 15 bases lying between them. CDR3 DNA sequence: TGCAGCGTTGAACTTGGTTCACTTCGGCAAGAGACCCAGTACTTC. Translated, it gives CSVELGSLRQETQYF.

In the case of this clonotype: Because the CDR3 is missing its conserved closing phenylalanine or tryptophan, this is likely a read error. It is unclear where the CDR3 begins or ends on the DNA, so no DNA is shown, and the CDR3 is as TCRdb lists it. The chain couples TRBV12-2 to TRBJ2-7; the D segment call TRBD2 is taken from the table without a DNA check. TRBV12-2 is a pseudogene segment. 15 amino acids form the CDR3, both terminal residues included. The CDR3: CALDGTSGGRYEQYL.

By sample fraction, this clonotype is medium-sized (0.01 to 0.1%). This rearrangement joins TRBV20-1 to TRBJ2-7, with 7 bases matching TRBD1. This CDR3 has 11 residues. CDR1 is DFQATT, CDR2 SNEGSKA, per germline (reference sequence). The CDR3 DNA follows: TGCAGCCGGGACAGCTCCTACGAGCAGTACTTC. Translation: CSRDSSYEQYF.

This clonotype is categorized as medium-sized. The chain combines TRBV28 with TRBJ1-5, with D unclear. Germline CDR1 is MDHEN and CDR2 is SYDVKM. This CDR3 has 13 amino acids. Trimming left V 6 bases short and J 0 bases short, with 6 bases between. The CDR3 sequence: CASRAPSNQPQHF. DNA for the CDR3: TGTGCCAGCAGGGCCCCTAGCAATCAGCCCCAGCATTTT.

The CDR3 protein is CASSQDESGTNQPQHF. CDR3 bases: TGCGCCAGCAGCCAAGATGAATCCGGGACGAATCAGCCCCAGCATTTT. The rearrangement joins TRBV4-1 to TRBJ1-5; a weak D match, TRBD1 (5 bases). The V and J ends lost 0 bases and 4 bases respectively, with 13 bases between them. The CDR3 totals 16 residues. Germline lookup yields CDR1 MGHRA and CDR2 YSYEKL.